The clone carrying this T cell receptor beta chain was picked up many times. Its antigen is currently unknown. This entry belongs to a study of T-cell reconstitution after alpha-beta-depleted transplantation in children. Study-level points and caveats: In patients about two months after transplant, alpha-beta T cells reportedly arose from several hundred expanded graft clones. Fresh T-cell production supplied most of the T-cell counts and diversity seen one year after transplant. Surviving thymic progenitors and recipient T cells were the source of high TCRbeta diversity at day 60 in some patients.

Researchers prepared the TCRbeta library using unique molecular identifiers, the study reports. MiXCR, run by TCRdb on the PCR reads, gives a single entry per CDR3 protein. Among approximately 150,000 distinct CDR3 sequences, 8% to 10% were seen once, and the ten largest hold about a sixth. The CDR3 has 13 residues. Germline-derived CDR1 and CDR2 are SGDLS and YYNGEE. The V end was cut by 0 bases, the J end by 7 bases, with 11 bases between. Sample: PBMCs, mostly from graft donor cells, taken 180 days after TCRalphabeta/CD19-depleted stem cell transplant. This sequence originates from a female patient between 2 and 15 years old who had a stem cell transplant for congenital amegakaryocytic thrombocytopenia, so the T cells may come from the graft donor. The chain joins TRBV9 to TRBJ2-7, with D unresolved. CDR3 protein: CASSVVSFGEQYF. The CDR3, as DNA: TGTGCCAGCAGCGTAGTCTCTTTCGGGGAGCAGTACTTC.